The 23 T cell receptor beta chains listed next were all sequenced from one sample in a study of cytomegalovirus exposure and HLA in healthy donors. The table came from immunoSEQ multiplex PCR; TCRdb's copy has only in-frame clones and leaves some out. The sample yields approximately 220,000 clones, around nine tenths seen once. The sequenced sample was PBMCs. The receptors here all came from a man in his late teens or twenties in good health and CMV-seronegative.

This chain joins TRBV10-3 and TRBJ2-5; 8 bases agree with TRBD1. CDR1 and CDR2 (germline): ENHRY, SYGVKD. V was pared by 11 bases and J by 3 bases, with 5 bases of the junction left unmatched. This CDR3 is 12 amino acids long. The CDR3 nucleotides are TGTGCCGTCGCAGGGGGCGAAGAGACCCAGTACTTC. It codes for CAVAGGEETQYF.

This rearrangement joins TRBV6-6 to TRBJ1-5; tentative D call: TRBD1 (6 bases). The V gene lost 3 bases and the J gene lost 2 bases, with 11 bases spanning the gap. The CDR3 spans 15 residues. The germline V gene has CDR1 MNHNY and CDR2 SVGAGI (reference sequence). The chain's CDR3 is CASSYEGGRNQPQHF. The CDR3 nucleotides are TGTGCCAGCAGTTATGAGGGGGGGCGCAATCAGCCCCAGCATTTT.

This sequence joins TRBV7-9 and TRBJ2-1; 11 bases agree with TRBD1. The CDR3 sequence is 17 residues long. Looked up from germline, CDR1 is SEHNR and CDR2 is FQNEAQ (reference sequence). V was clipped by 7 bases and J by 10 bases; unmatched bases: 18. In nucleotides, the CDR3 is TGTGCCAGCATCCCCATTGTGGGACAGGGGGATGTTAGGGAGCAGTTCTTC. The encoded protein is CASIPIVGQGDVREQFF.

The CDR3 bases are TGTGCCAGCTCACCCCAAACCGGGACAGGGTCCGAGCAGTACTTC. Its protein is CASSPQTGTGSEQYF. This chain links TRBV18 with TRBJ2-7; 9 nucleotides line up with TRBD1. Germline V gene sequence: CDR1 KGHSH, CDR2 LQKENI. Trimming removed 3 bases from V and 6 bases from J; junction bases left unmatched: 9. The CDR3 consists of 15 residues.

The CDR3 region is CASSLGGGVDEQFF. CDR3 nucleotide sequence: TGTGCCAGCAGTTTGGGCGGGGGTGTCGATGAGCAGTTCTTC. V and J are TRBV27 and TRBJ2-1; 7 nucleotides agree with TRBD2. Germline CDR1 and CDR2: MNHEY and SMNVEV (reference sequence). The junction had 7 bases not matched to a gene; V was cut back by 3 bases and J by 8 bases. The CDR3 runs 14 residues.

The DNA of the CDR3 is TGCGCCAGCAGCTATTTGACAGGATACGAGCAGTACTTC. Its translation: CASSYLTGYEQYF. V usage is TRBV5-1 and J usage is TRBJ2-7, with TRBD1 as a possible D gene (6 bases). From germline, CDR1 is SGHRS and CDR2 YFSETQ. The length of the CDR3 is 13 residues. Trimming left V 3 bases short and J 4 bases short, with 11 bases between.

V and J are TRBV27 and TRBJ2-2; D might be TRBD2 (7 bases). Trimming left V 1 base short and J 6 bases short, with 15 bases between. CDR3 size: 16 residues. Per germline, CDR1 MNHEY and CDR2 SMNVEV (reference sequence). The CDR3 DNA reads TGTGCCAGCAGTTTATATGGGGGGGGCGTAGCCGGGGAGCTGTTTTTT. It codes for CASSLYGGGVAGELFF.

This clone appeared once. The CDR3, as DNA: TGCGCCAGCAGCCAATTAGCCGGGACAGATACCGAGAATCAGCCCCAGCATTTT. Translated, it gives CASSQLAGTDTENQPQHF. The chain employs TRBV4-3 and TRBJ1-5; 7 nucleotides match TRBD1. V shed 2 bases, J shed 4 bases, and the junction held 14 bases outside the gene matches. This CDR3 region has 18 residues. Germline V lookup: CDR1 LGHNA, CDR2 YSLEER.

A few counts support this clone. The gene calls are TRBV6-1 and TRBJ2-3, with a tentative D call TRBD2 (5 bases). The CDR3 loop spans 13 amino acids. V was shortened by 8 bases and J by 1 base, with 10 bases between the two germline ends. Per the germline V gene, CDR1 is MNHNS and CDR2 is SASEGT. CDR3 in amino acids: CASPPGGTDTQYF. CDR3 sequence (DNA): TGTGCCAGCCCCCCCGGGGGCACAGATACGCAGTATTTT.

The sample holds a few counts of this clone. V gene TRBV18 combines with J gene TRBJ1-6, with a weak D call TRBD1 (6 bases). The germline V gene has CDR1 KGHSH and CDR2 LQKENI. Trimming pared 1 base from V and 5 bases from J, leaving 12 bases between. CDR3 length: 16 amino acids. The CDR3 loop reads CASSPLRQEDNSPLHF. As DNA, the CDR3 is TGTGCCAGCTCACCACTCCGACAGGAGGATAATTCACCCCTCCACTTT.

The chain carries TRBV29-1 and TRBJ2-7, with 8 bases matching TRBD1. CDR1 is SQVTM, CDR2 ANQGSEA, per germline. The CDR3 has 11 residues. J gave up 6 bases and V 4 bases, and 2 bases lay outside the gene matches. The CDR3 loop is CSVGTGSEQYF. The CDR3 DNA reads TGCAGCGTTGGGACAGGGAGCGAGCAGTACTTC.

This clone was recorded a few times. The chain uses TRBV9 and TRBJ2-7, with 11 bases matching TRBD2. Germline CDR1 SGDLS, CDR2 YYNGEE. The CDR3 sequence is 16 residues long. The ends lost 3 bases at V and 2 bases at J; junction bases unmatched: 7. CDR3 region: CASSATAGLAAYEQYF. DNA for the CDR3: TGTGCCAGCAGCGCAACAGCGGGACTAGCGGCCTACGAGCAGTACTTC.

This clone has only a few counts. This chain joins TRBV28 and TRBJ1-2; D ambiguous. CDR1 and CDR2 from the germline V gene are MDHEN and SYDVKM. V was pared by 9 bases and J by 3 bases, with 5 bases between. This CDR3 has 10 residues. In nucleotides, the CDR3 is TGTGCCAGTTCCGACTATGGCTACACCTTC. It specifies CASSDYGYTF.

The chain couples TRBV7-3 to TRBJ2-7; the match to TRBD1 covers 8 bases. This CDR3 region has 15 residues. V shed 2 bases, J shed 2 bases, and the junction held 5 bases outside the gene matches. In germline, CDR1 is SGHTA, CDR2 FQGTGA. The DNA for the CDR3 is TGTGCCAGCAGCTTAGAAGGGACAGGACCCTACGAGCAGTACTTC. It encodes CASSLEGTGPYEQYF.

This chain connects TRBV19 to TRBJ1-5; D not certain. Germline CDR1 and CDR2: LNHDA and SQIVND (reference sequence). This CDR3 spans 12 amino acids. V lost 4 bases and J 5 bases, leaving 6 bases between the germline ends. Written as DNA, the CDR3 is TGTGCCAGTAGTACGGGTTATCAGCCCCAGCATTTT. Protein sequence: CASSTGYQPQHF.

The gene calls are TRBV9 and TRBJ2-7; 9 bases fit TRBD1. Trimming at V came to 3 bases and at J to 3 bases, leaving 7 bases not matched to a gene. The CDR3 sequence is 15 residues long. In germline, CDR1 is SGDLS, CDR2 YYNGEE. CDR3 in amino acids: CASSANPGQGYEQYF. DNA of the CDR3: TGTGCCAGCAGCGCAAACCCGGGACAGGGCTACGAGCAGTACTTC.

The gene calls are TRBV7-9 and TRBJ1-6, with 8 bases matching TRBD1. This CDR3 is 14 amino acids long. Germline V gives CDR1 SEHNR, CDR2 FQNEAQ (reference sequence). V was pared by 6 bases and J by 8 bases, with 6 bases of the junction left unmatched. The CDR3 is CASSRQGTDSPLHF. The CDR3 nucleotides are TGTGCCAGCAGTCGACAGGGGACGGATTCACCCCTCCACTTT.

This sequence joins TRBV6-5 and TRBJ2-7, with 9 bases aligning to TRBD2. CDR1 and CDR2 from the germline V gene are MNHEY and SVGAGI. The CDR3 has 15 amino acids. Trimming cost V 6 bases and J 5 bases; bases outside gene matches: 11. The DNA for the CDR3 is TGTGCCAGCAGCCCCAGGCGGGGGGGCCTCCACGAGCAGTACTTC. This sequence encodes CASSPRRGGLHEQYF.

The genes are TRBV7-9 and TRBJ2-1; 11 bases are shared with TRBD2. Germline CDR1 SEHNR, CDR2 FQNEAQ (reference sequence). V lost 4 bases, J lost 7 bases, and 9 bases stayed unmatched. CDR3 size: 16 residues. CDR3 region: CASSSSTSGKPNEQFF. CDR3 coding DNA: TGTGCCAGCAGCTCCTCGACTAGCGGGAAACCTAATGAGCAGTTCTTC.

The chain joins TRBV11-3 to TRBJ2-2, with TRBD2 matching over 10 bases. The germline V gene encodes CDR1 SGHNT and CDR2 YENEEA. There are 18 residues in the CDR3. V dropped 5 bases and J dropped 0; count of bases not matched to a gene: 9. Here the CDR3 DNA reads TGTGCCAGCAGCCCCGGGACTAGCGCATCCGCGAACACCGGGGAGCTGTTTTTT. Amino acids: CASSPGTSASANTGELFF.

DNA of the CDR3: TGTGCCAGCAGCATATTTACTAGCGCCTACAATGAGCAGTTCTTC. It specifies CASSIFTSAYNEQFF. The V and J genes are TRBV7-6 and TRBJ2-1; 7 positions agree with TRBD2. This CDR3 region has 15 residues. CDR1 SGHVS and CDR2 FNYEAQ come from the germline V gene. The V gene end was trimmed by 5 bases and the J gene end by 2 bases; junction bases not matched to a gene: 6.

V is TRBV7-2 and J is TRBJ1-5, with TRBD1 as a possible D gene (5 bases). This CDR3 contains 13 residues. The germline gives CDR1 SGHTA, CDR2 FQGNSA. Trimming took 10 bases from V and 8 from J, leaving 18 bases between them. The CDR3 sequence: CATAGTIGEPQHF. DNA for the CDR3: TGTGCCACCGCCGGGACTATAGGCGAGCCCCAGCATTTT. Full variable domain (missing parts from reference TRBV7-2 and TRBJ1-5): GAGVSQSPSNKVTEKGKDVELRCDPISGHTALYWYRQSLGQGLEFLIYFQGNSAPDKSGLPSDRFSAERTGGSVSTLTIQRTQQEDSAVYLCATAGTIGEPQHFGDGTRLSIL.

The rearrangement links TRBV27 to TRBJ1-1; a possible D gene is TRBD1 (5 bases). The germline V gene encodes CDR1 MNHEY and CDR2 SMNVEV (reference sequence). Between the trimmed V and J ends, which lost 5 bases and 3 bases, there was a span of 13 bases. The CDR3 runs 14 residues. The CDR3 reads CASSLKWGYTEAFF. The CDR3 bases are TGTGCCAGCAGTCTAAAATGGGGCTACACTGAAGCTTTCTTT.